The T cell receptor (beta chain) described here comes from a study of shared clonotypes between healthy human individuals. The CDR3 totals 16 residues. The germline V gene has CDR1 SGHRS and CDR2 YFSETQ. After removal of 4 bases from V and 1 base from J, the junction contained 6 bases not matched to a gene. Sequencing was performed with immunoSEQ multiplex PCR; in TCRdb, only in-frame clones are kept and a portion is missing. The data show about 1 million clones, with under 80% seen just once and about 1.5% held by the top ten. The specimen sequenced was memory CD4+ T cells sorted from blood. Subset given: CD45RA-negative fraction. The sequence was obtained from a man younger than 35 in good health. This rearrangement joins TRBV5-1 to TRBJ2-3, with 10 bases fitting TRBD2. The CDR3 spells CASSITGTSGTDTQYF. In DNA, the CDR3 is TGCGCCAGCAGCATAACCGGGACTAGCGGCACAGATACGCAGTATTTT.